This is a list of T cell receptor beta chains from one sample in a study of blood T cell repertoires in COVID-19. Generated by immunoSEQ multiplex PCR, the TCRdb table keeps only in-frame clones and is missing some. The data show about 370,000 clones, 85% to 90% seen once. The sample was PBMCs or T cells enriched from blood (not recorded which). Receptors originate from a woman aged 25-40 years who had recovered from COVID-19. The CDR3 runs from the conserved cysteine through the conserved F or W. A D gene is named only where the DNA matches it firmly.

d_gene: .
len: 15
j_gene: TRBJ1-6
v_gene: TRBV7-3
CDR3nt: TGTGCCAGCAGCTTTAGAGGTTCCTATAATTCACCCCTCCACTTT
CDR3aa: CASSFRGSYNSPLHF

d_gene: TRBD1
len: 14
j_gene: TRBJ1-4
v_gene: TRBV7-9
CDR3nt: TGTGCCAGCATCAAGGACAGGACGGGTGAAAAACTGTTTTTT
CDR3aa: CASIKDRTGEKLFF

d_gene: TRBD2
len: 17
j_gene: TRBJ2-7
v_gene: TRBV28
CDR3nt: TGTGCCAGCAGCCGATGGGGGACTAGCGGGACAGTCTACGAGCAGTACTTC
CDR3aa: CASSRWGTSGTVYEQYF

d_gene: .
len: 16
j_gene: TRBJ2-3
v_gene: TRBV5-1
CDR3nt: TGCGCCAGCAGCTTGGATGGTTGGGGGGGCACAGATACGCAGTATTTT
CDR3aa: CASSLDGWGGTDTQYF

d_gene: TRBD1
len: 14
j_gene: TRBJ1-2
v_gene: TRBV25-1
CDR3nt: TGTGCCAGCAGACAACAGGGGGTTAACTATGGCTACACCTTC
CDR3aa: CASRQQGVNYGYTF

d_gene: .
len: 16
j_gene: TRBJ2-3
v_gene: TRBV28
CDR3nt: TGTGCCAGCCAACGGATTGGGAGGACTTACACAGATACGCAGTATTTT
CDR3aa: CASQRIGRTYTDTQYF

d_gene: TRBD1
len: 14
j_gene: TRBJ2-4
v_gene: TRBV28
CDR3nt: TGTGCCAGCAGCCGACAGGGCGTTGGTAACATTCAGTACTTC
CDR3aa: CASSRQGVGNIQYF

d_gene: .
len: 14
j_gene: TRBJ1-1
v_gene: TRBV19
CDR3nt: TGTGCCAGTAGTAAACAGAGCATGAACACTGAAGCTTTCTTT
CDR3aa: CASSKQSMNTEAFF

d_gene: TRBD2
len: 20
j_gene: TRBJ2-3
v_gene: TRBV10-3
CDR3nt: TGTGCCATCAGTAAATCGGCGGGAACTAGCGGGGAGGGGGCCGCAGATACGCAGTATTTT
CDR3aa: CAISKSAGTSGEGAADTQYF

d_gene: .
len: 13
j_gene: TRBJ1-1
v_gene: TRBV9
CDR3nt: TGTGCCAGCAGCGTAATAGGCACAGGTGAAGCTTTCTTT
CDR3aa: CASSVIGTGEAFF

d_gene: .
len: 14
j_gene: TRBJ2-7
v_gene: TRBV28
CDR3nt: TGTGCCAGCAGGAGCCTCTCCCGTACCTACGAGCAGTACTTC
CDR3aa: CASRSLSRTYEQYF

d_gene: .
len: 15
j_gene: TRBJ1-3
v_gene: TRBV2
CDR3nt: TGTGCCAGCAGGGCGGGGGAATGGTCTGGAAACACCATATATTTT
CDR3aa: CASRAGEWSGNTIYF

d_gene: .
len: 16
j_gene: TRBJ2-1
v_gene: TRBV3-1/TRBV3-2
CDR3nt: TGTGCCAGCAGCCATCCTACCCTTGGGACTGTCAATGAGCAGTTCTTC
CDR3aa: CASSHPTLGTVNEQFF

d_gene: .
len: 14
j_gene: TRBJ1-2
v_gene: TRBV13
CDR3nt: TGTGCCAGCAGCTTAAGTCAGGCCCTCTATGGCTACACCTTC
CDR3aa: CASSLSQALYGYTF

d_gene: TRBD1
len: 14
j_gene: TRBJ2-7
v_gene: TRBV6-5
CDR3nt: TGTGCCAGCAGTCTCCGGGACAGGGGGCTCGAGCAGTACTTC
CDR3aa: CASSLRDRGLEQYF

d_gene: .
len: 16
j_gene: TRBJ2-7
v_gene: TRBV18
CDR3nt: TGTGCCAGCTCACCACCGAACAGGTTCAGCTCCTACGAGCAGTACTTC
CDR3aa: CASSPPNRFSSYEQYF

d_gene: .
len: 12
j_gene: TRBJ2-3
v_gene: TRBV7-9
CDR3nt: TGTGCCAGCAGCGACCGCGGGGATACGCAGTATTTT
CDR3aa: CASSDRGDTQYF